Each of the 28 T cell receptor beta chains below was sequenced from the same sample in a study of HIV-infected patients and healthy controls. TCRdb analysed the 5' RACE reads with MiXCR anew, one entry per CDR3 protein. The sample consists of tens of thousands of distinct CDR3 sequences, around 17% of them appearing once. The sequenced material came from CD4+ T cells from blood. Receptor source: a human donor in good health.

This clonotype was seen more than once but under ten times. This chain connects TRBV18 to TRBJ2-7; TRBD1 matches at 10 bases. Germline CDR1 reads KGHSH; CDR2 reads LQKENI. The V gene end was trimmed by 6 bases and the J gene end by 4 bases; junction bases not matched to a gene: 6. CDR3 length: 14 residues. CDR3 loop: CASSPGTGDYEQYF. Here the CDR3 DNA reads TGTGCCAGCTCCCCCGGGACAGGGGATTACGAGCAGTACTTC.

This clonotype has more than one count but fewer than ten. The chain carries TRBV28 and TRBJ1-4, with D unresolved. In germline, CDR1 is MDHEN, CDR2 SYDVKM. The CDR3 is 15 amino acids. V dropped 4 bases and J dropped 8 bases, with 17 bases sitting between them. The CDR3 loop is CASSSVTVGGEKLFF. The CDR3 coding sequence is TGTGCCAGCAGTTCCGTTACGGTAGGCGGAGAAAAACTGTTTTTT.

This clonotype has a handful of counts. This sequence joins TRBV29-1 and TRBJ2-1, with TRBD1 matching over 7 bases. There are 13 residues in the CDR3. Germline V gives CDR1 SQVTM, CDR2 ANQGSEA. The junction had 9 bases not matched to a gene; V was cut back by 7 bases and J by 6 bases. CDR3 sequence reads: CSASITGANEQFF. The CDR3 DNA is TGCAGCGCAAGCATAACAGGGGCCAATGAGCAGTTCTTC.

The chain links TRBV19 to TRBJ1-4; D gene uncertain. The CDR3 sequence is 18 residues long. Germline CDR1 LNHDA, CDR2 SQIVND (reference sequence). Trimming cost V 7 bases and J 4 bases, with 25 bases left between them. The chain's CDR3 is CASTNPRYGGLSNEKLFF. CDR3 bases: TGTGCCAGTACCAACCCCCGCTACGGAGGACTGAGTAATGAAAAACTGTTTTTT.

This sequence joins TRBV20-1 and TRBJ2-5; D tentatively reads TRBD1 or TRBD2 (5 bases each). Between the trimmed V and J ends, which lost 5 bases and 0 bases, there was a span of 10 bases. The V gene's germline CDR1 is DFQATT and CDR2 SNEGSKA (reference sequence). The CDR3 has 13 residues. The CDR3 reads CSAGGPNQETQYF. CDR3 nucleotides: TGCAGTGCTGGGGGACCCAACCAAGAGACCCAGTACTTC.

About this clonotype: The CDR3 ends on some other residue instead of the conserved phenylalanine or tryptophan, so this is likely a read error. The chain recombines TRBV24-1 with TRBJ2-1; 7 nucleotides align to TRBD2. The V gene's germline CDR1 is KGHDR and CDR2 SFDVKD. CDR3 length: 13 residues. Trimming cost V 9 bases and J 5 bases; bases outside gene matches: 6. The CDR3 loop is CATRGLADNEQFS. The CDR3 DNA is TGTGCCACCCGCGGCCTAGCGGACAATGAGCAGTTCTCC.

The genes are TRBV5-4 and TRBJ2-1, with D perhaps matching TRBD2 (5 bases). The V end lost 4 bases, the J end lost 0 bases, and 20 bases lay between the germline ends. Germline CDR1 SGHNT, CDR2 YYREEE (reference sequence). The length of the CDR3 is 18 residues. The CDR3 DNA follows: TGTGCCAGCAGCCCAGAGGGCGGCCTAGAAAGCTCCTACAATGAGCAGTTCTTC. This sequence encodes CASSPEGGLESSYNEQFF.

This clonotype was picked up many times. At one of its ends the junction is not consistent with the germline gene, which may arise from a read error. This chain connects TRBV29-1 to TRBJ1-4, with D maybe TRBD1 (6 bases). This CDR3 contains 14 residues. From germline, CDR1 is SQVTM and CDR2 ANQGSEA. CDR3 DNA: TGCAGCGTTTCTCTCGGGACAACAAATGAAAAACTGTTTTTT. Translation: CSVSLGTTNEKLFF.

The rearrangement links TRBV2 to TRBJ2-1; D gene uncertain. V lost 1 base and J 7 bases, leaving 20 bases between the germline ends. Germline V gives CDR1 SNHLY, CDR2 FYNNEI. CDR3 size: 17 residues. The CDR3 protein is CASSEENGIRGRNEQFF. Here the CDR3 DNA reads TGTGCCAGCAGTGAAGAAAATGGGATAAGAGGCAGGAATGAGCAGTTCTTC.

Many counts were recorded for this clonotype. The chain employs TRBV7-9 and TRBJ2-4, with D hard to call. Trimming pared 2 bases from V and 0 bases from J, leaving 11 bases between. The CDR3 is made up of 16 amino acids. The germline V gene encodes CDR1 SEHNR and CDR2 FQNEAQ (reference sequence). The CDR3 spells CASSLTTQLAKNIQYF. In nucleotides, the CDR3 is TGTGCCAGCAGCTTAACCACCCAACTAGCCAAAAACATTCAGTACTTC.

The rearrangement uses TRBV6-2 or TRBV6-3 and TRBJ1-5; D is unresolved. The CDR3 length is 13 residues. Looked up from germline, CDR1 is MNHEY and CDR2 is SVGEGT. The ends were cut back, 3 bases at V and 8 bases at J, with 11 bases in the middle. The DNA of the CDR3 is TGTGCCAGCAGTTATGGGCCGGTGAAGCCCCAGCATTTT. Protein sequence: CASSYGPVKPQHF.

The chain joins TRBV7-6 to TRBJ2-4, with a weak D call TRBD1 (7 bases). The CDR3 contains 13 residues. V was clipped by 3 bases and J by 8 bases, with 11 bases between them. CDR1 SGHVS and CDR2 FNYEAQ come from the germline V gene. The DNA of the CDR3 is TGTGCCAGCAGCTTTCAGGGGGGCGACATTCAGTACTTC. Translating gives CASSFQGGDIQYF.

This clonotype was counted only a few times. The chain joins TRBV19 to TRBJ2-3; 7 bases map to TRBD2. The CDR3 totals 15 residues. From germline, CDR1 is LNHDA and CDR2 SQIVND (reference sequence). Trimming removed 6 bases from V and 5 bases from J; junction bases left unmatched: 11. CDR3 region: CASRTRGGSRDTQYF. DNA for the CDR3: TGTGCCAGTAGAACGAGGGGCGGGAGTAGAGATACGCAGTATTTT.

The chain couples TRBV6-5 to TRBJ1-1; no firm D call. The CDR3 length is 11 residues. V was pared by 6 bases and J by 4 bases, with 6 bases between. The germline V gene encodes CDR1 MNHEY and CDR2 SVGAGI. CDR3: CASSSFTEAFF. CDR3 DNA sequence: TGTGCCAGCAGCTCTTTCACTGAAGCTTTCTTT.

This clonotype was seen many times. This chain joins TRBV7-9 and TRBJ2-5, with D unclear. The CDR3 is made up of 13 amino acids. CDR1 is SEHNR and CDR2 is FQNEAQ in the germline V gene (reference sequence). Trimming removed 6 bases from V and 4 bases from J, with 12 bases in between. As DNA, the CDR3 is TGTGCCAGCAGAATGGAAGGGCGAGAGACCCAGTACTTC. Translating it yields CASRMEGRETQYF.

The rearrangement joins TRBV28 to TRBJ2-2; D gene uncertain. V lost 8 bases to trimming and J lost 1 base, with 11 bases between them. Germline V CDR1 and CDR2: MDHEN, SYDVKM. The CDR3 totals 14 residues. The CDR3 spells CASGTSGNTGELFF. In nucleotides, the CDR3 is TGTGCCAGCGGAACTTCAGGGAACACCGGGGAGCTGTTTTTT.

The chain joins TRBV12-3 or TRBV12-4 to TRBJ1-3; the D is unclear. The CDR3 spans 14 residues. V lost 6 bases to trimming and J lost 2 bases, with 11 bases between them. CDR3 sequence: CASSTLGTGNTIYF. DNA of the CDR3: TGTGCCAGCAGCACCTTGGGGACTGGAAACACCATATATTTT.

This chain uses TRBV5-1 with TRBJ2-5; 7 positions agree with TRBD1. The V and J ends lost 3 bases and 5 bases, in that order; junction bases with no gene match: 7. Germline V gene data show CDR1 as SGHRS and CDR2 as YFSETQ. This CDR3 contains 14 residues. The CDR3 loop is CASSWAGGPETQYF. As DNA, the CDR3 is TGCGCCAGCAGCTGGGCAGGGGGTCCGGAGACCCAGTACTTC.

This clonotype was picked up many times. The CDR3 is CASSFRDRLNTEAFF. As DNA, the CDR3 is TGTGCCAGCAGCTTCCGGGACAGACTGAACACTGAAGCTTTCTTT. The chain recombines TRBV7-8 with TRBJ1-1; TRBD1 agrees at 7 bases. From germline, CDR1 is SGHVS and CDR2 FQNEAQ. CDR3 size: 15 residues. The V and J ends lost 3 bases and 0 bases, in that order; junction bases with no gene match: 4.

This rearrangement joins TRBV27 to TRBJ2-5, with 7 bases fitting TRBD1. CDR1 is MNHEY, CDR2 SMNVEV, per germline (reference sequence). This CDR3 is 18 amino acids long. Losses at the gene ends were 5 bases for V and 5 bases for J; bases not matched to a gene: 20. The CDR3 coding sequence is TGTGCCAGCAGTCCCCCTCCGCCTCGAACAGGGGAGTGGGAGACCCAGTACTTC. Translated, it gives CASSPPPPRTGEWETQYF.

This clonotype was found a few times. V and J are TRBV20-1 and TRBJ2-7; the D gene is possibly TRBD1 (6 bases). Trimming cost V 6 bases and J 5 bases, with 17 bases left between them. The CDR3 covers 13 residues. Germline V gives CDR1 DFQATT, CDR2 SNEGSKA (reference sequence). The CDR3 region has the DNA TGCAGTGCAATCTTTCAGGGGTGGAACGAGCAGTACTTC. This encodes CSAIFQGWNEQYF.

The chain carries TRBV20-1 and TRBJ2-2; the D is unclear. This CDR3 is 13 amino acids long. Germline loops: CDR1 DFQATT, CDR2 SNEGSKA (reference sequence). Deletions cut 7 bases from V and 1 base from J, with 10 bases between. The CDR3 is CSVPSGNTGELFF. CDR3 DNA: TGCAGTGTCCCGTCGGGGAACACCGGGGAGCTGTTTTTT.

This clonotype was seen a handful of times. The chain employs TRBV29-1 and TRBJ2-7; TRBD1 might be the D (8 bases). The CDR3 runs 12 residues. Per the germline V gene, CDR1 is SQVTM and CDR2 is ANQGSEA. CDR3 in amino acids: CSISTGGGEQYF. As DNA, the CDR3 is TGCAGTATATCCACAGGGGGGGGGGAGCAGTACTTC.

On this clonotype: At one boundary the junction diverges from the germline segment, which might be a read error. The V and J genes are TRBV5-6 and TRBJ1-5, with D perhaps TRBD1 (5 bases). The CDR3 runs 14 residues. Germline V CDR1 and CDR2: SGHDT, YYEEEE. The CDR3 loop reads CACSFLSGDQPQHF. CDR3 nucleotide sequence: TGTGCCTGCAGCTTTTTATCGGGGGATCAGCCCCAGCATTTT.

The chain couples TRBV15 to TRBJ1-1; D is possibly TRBD1 (5 bases). CDR1 is LNHNV, CDR2 YYDKDF, per germline (reference sequence). V lost 5 bases, J lost 1 base, and 14 bases lay in between. The CDR3 is 15 amino acids. The CDR3 spells CATSGGVVGNTEAFF. In nucleotides, the CDR3 is TGTGCCACCAGCGGGGGGGTCGTGGGGAACACTGAAGCTTTCTTT.

The chain uses TRBV12-3 or TRBV12-4 and TRBJ1-2; TRBD1 agrees at 7 bases. V was pared by 6 bases and J by 4 bases, with 5 bases of the junction left unmatched. The CDR3 extends over 13 amino acids. The CDR3 is CASRRTGGYGYTF. CDR3 nucleotides: TGTGCCAGCAGACGGACAGGTGGCTATGGCTACACCTTC.

This clonotype was seen repeatedly, ten times or more. This sequence joins TRBV12-3 or TRBV12-4 and TRBJ2-1, with TRBD1 as a possible D gene (6 bases). Between the trimmed V and J ends, which lost 5 bases and 5 bases, there was a span of 19 bases. The CDR3 covers 16 residues. The CDR3 reads CASSIPGAMVHNEQFF. DNA of the CDR3: TGTGCCAGCAGTATCCCAGGGGCTATGGTTCACAATGAGCAGTTCTTC.

With regard to this clonotype: An end of the junction does not agree with germline; a read error may underlie this. The J gene is TRBJ2-5, the V gene TRBV20-1, with TRBD2 matching over 14 bases. CDR3 size: 16 residues. From germline, CDR1 is DFQATT and CDR2 SNEGSKA (reference sequence). CDR3 DNA: TGCAGTGCGCCCTCCCCGGGACTAGCGGGAGTAGAGACCCGGTACTTC. Protein product: CSAPSPGLAGVETRYF.